Presented here are 30 T cell receptor beta chains from one specimen sequenced in a study of T cell repertoires in cytomegalovirus infection. TCRdb processed the reads anew with MiXCR; each CDR3 protein has one entry. The data show some 700,000 distinct CDR3 sequences, with about a third seen just once and more than 2.5% held by the top ten. Sequenced: PBMCs. The receptors stem from a human donor in good health (CMV status not recorded). Some clones in this sample may be carry-over from other donors' samples.

V gene TRBV19 combines with J gene TRBJ2-6, with 9 bases that match TRBD1. CDR1 is LNHDA and CDR2 is SQIVND in the germline V gene (reference sequence). The CDR3 loop spans 18 amino acids. Unmatched junction bases numbered 10, after V lost 7 bases and J lost 0 bases. In nucleotides, the CDR3 is TGTGCCAGTACCGCGGGGACAGGGTCGCCCTCTGGGGCCAACGTCCTGACTTTC. Its protein is CASTAGTGSPSGANVLTF.

In nucleotides, the CDR3 is TGTGCCAGCAGCTTAGGGTCTGGAAACACAGATACGCAGTATTTT. Translation: CASSLGSGNTDTQYF. The chain links TRBV11-1 to TRBJ2-3; no firm D call. This CDR3 contains 15 residues. Germline V CDR1 and CDR2: SGHAT, FQDESV (reference sequence). Trimming removed 1 base at V and 2 bases at J, with 10 bases between.

This chain joins TRBV14 and TRBJ2-1, with 7 bases identical to TRBD1. V lost 2 bases to trimming and J lost 4 bases; unmatched junction nucleotides: 2. This CDR3 has 14 residues. Germline assignment: CDR1 SGHDN and CDR2 FVKESK. CDR3 sequence (DNA): TGTGCCAGCAGCCAATGGGGACAGTACAATGAGCAGTTCTTC. It specifies CASSQWGQYNEQFF. Full variable domain (outside the CDR3, taken from reference TRBV14 and TRBJ2-1): EAGVTQFPSHSVIEKGQTVTLRCDPISGHDNLYWYRRVMGKEIKFLLHFVKESKQDESGMPNNRFLAERTGGTYSTLKVQPAELEDSGVYFCASSQWGQYNEQFFGPGTRLTVL.

Only a few counts were recorded for this clonotype. This sequence joins TRBV6-5 and TRBJ1-5; maybe TRBD1 (5 bases). Trimming removed 5 bases from V and 4 bases from J, with 15 bases in between. CDR1 and CDR2 (germline): MNHEY, SVGAGI. The CDR3 covers 15 residues. The CDR3 reads CASSPWRGDNQPQHF. CDR3 DNA sequence: TGTGCCAGCAGTCCCTGGCGGGGGGATAATCAGCCCCAGCATTTT.

This chain links TRBV4-1 with TRBJ2-3; 8 bases are shared with TRBD2. Germline lookup yields CDR1 MGHRA and CDR2 YSYEKL. V lost 1 base to trimming and J lost 2 bases; unmatched junction nucleotides: 5. CDR3 length: 16 amino acids. The CDR3 nucleotides are TGCGCCAGCAGCCAAGTCCGGGGGGGACCCACAGATACGCAGTATTTT. This encodes CASSQVRGGPTDTQYF.

This clonotype has only a few counts. The chain couples TRBV12-3 or TRBV12-4 to TRBJ1-1; TRBD1 matches at 7 bases. The J segment lost 7 bases and the V segment lost 7 bases, leaving 9 bases of the junction unmatched. The length of the CDR3 is 13 residues. The CDR3 DNA sequence: TGTGCCAGCAAACCCACAGGGGTGGGTGAAGCTTTCTTT. Translation: CASKPTGVGEAFF.

The V gene is TRBV29-1, the J gene TRBJ2-2; the match to TRBD2 covers 16 bases. With V trimmed by 5 bases and J by 7 bases, 7 bases remained unmatched. The CDR3 totals 16 residues. Germline CDR1 is SQVTM and CDR2 is ANQGSEA. CDR3 in amino acids: CSVRGLAGGPDGELFF. The CDR3 region has the DNA TGCAGCGTTCGGGGACTAGCGGGAGGGCCCGACGGGGAGCTGTTTTTT.

This clonotype was counted a few times. The chain couples TRBV12-3 or TRBV12-4 to TRBJ1-1; D might be TRBD1 (6 bases). Between the trimmed V and J ends, which lost 5 bases and 8 bases, there was a span of 21 bases. The CDR3 totals 15 residues. This chain's CDR3 is CASSPRERGGQEAFF. CDR3 nucleotides: TGTGCCAGCAGTCCTCGGGAAAGGGGGGGACAAGAAGCTTTCTTT.

Only a few counts were recorded for this clonotype. The chain is built from TRBV10-3 and TRBJ2-3; 7 positions agree with TRBD1. The CDR3 is 15 residues long. V lost 7 bases and J lost 3; bases outside the gene matches: 10. The germline CDR1 and CDR2 sequences are ENHRY and SYGVKD. The chain's CDR3 is CAIKIQGEGTDTQYF. CDR3 sequence (DNA): TGTGCCATCAAGATCCAGGGGGAAGGGACAGATACGCAGTATTTT.

The rearrangement links TRBV27 to TRBJ1-1, with D perhaps matching TRBD1 (5 bases). This CDR3 spans 13 amino acids. V was trimmed by 8 bases and J by 2 bases, leaving 12 bases between them. Germline lookup yields CDR1 MNHEY and CDR2 SMNVEV (reference sequence). The CDR3, as DNA: TGTGCCAGCGGCCGGGGCCGCAACACTGAAGCTTTCTTT. This codes for CASGRGRNTEAFF.

As concerns this clonotype: This CDR3 is missing its conserved last phenylalanine or tryptophan, likely due to a read error. The limits of the CDR3 on the DNA are not certain, so only TCRdb's listed CDR3 is given. V usage is TRBV7-8 and J usage is TRBJ2-5; TRBD1 was called by the table and not checked on the DNA. Germline CDR1 is SGHVS and CDR2 is FQNEAQ. Including both end residues, the CDR3 is 14 amino acids long. CDR3 in amino acids: CASSPPGEGGTPYC.

The chain joins TRBV19 to TRBJ2-7; TRBD1 aligns across 10 bases. The CDR3 runs to 14 residues. From germline, CDR1 is LNHDA and CDR2 SQIVND (reference sequence). Unmatched junction bases numbered 5, after V lost 5 bases and J lost 4 bases. CDR3 sequence reads: CASSVGQGEYEQYF. The CDR3 DNA sequence: TGTGCCAGTAGTGTTGGACAGGGGGAGTACGAGCAGTACTTC.

This clonotype was recorded a few times. This rearrangement joins TRBV7-3 to TRBJ2-2; D remains unclear. This CDR3 is built from 14 residues. CDR1 and CDR2 (germline): SGHTA, FQGTGA. Trimming removed 2 bases at V and 6 bases at J, with 10 bases between. This CDR3 is CASSLGLQPGELFF. The CDR3 DNA follows: TGTGCCAGCAGCTTAGGTCTCCAGCCCGGGGAGCTGTTTTTT.

This clonotype came up a few times. The CDR3 DNA sequence: TGTGCCAGCAGCTTCTCAGTGAGTCGGGGCTACGAGCAGTACTTC. It yields the protein CASSFSVSRGYEQYF. V gene TRBV7-9 combines with J gene TRBJ2-7; weak D call: TRBD2 (5 bases). Trimming left V 3 bases short and J 3 bases short, with 15 bases between. The germline gives CDR1 SEHNR, CDR2 FQNEAQ (reference sequence). The length of the CDR3 is 15 residues.

There are a few counts of this clonotype. This chain joins TRBV12-3 or TRBV12-4 and TRBJ1-2, with D possibly TRBD1 on 5 matching bases. The CDR3 runs to 14 residues. V was pared by 6 bases and J by 4 bases, with 15 bases between. The DNA for the CDR3 is TGTGCCAGCAGCATAACCTGGGACGGCTATGGCTACACCTTC. This encodes CASSITWDGYGYTF.

This clonotype has only a few counts. This chain links TRBV19 with TRBJ1-2; possible D gene TRBD1, 6 bases. This CDR3 is built from 13 residues. CDR1 and CDR2 (germline): LNHDA, SQIVND (reference sequence). V lost 6 bases and J 6 bases, leaving 14 bases between the germline ends. DNA of the CDR3: TGTGCCAGTAGCCCAACCAGGACAGATGGCTACACCTTC. This gives the protein CASSPTRTDGYTF.

The chain combines TRBV12-3 or TRBV12-4 with TRBJ2-2; no firm D call. The CDR3 extends over 16 amino acids. Deletions cut 3 bases from V and 7 bases from J, with 18 bases between. The CDR3, as DNA: TGTGCCAGCAGTTTTCTATTGGCAGACTGGAGCGGGGAGCTGTTTTTT. Protein: CASSFLLADWSGELFF.

This clonotype was recorded many times. CDR3 sequence reads: CASSHPQGYTEAFF. In nucleotides, the CDR3 is TGTGCCAGCAGCCACCCCCAGGGCTACACTGAAGCTTTCTTT. The chain is built from TRBV7-2 and TRBJ1-1, with D maybe TRBD1 (5 bases). This CDR3 comprises 14 residues. Between the trimmed V and J ends, which lost 5 bases and 3 bases, there was a span of 13 bases. Germline loops: CDR1 SGHTA, CDR2 FQGNSA.

On this clonotype: Compared with germline, one end of the junction differs, possibly owing to a read error. The chain uses TRBV14 and TRBJ2-5, with unresolved D. This CDR3 is 11 amino acids long. In germline, CDR1 is SGHDN, CDR2 FVKESK. CDR3 region: CATSLGETQYF. The CDR3 nucleotides are TGTGCCACCAGCCTAGGAGAGACCCAGTACTTC.

This clonotype appeared a few times. This CDR3 is CASEPRRLTYEQYF. The CDR3 bases are TGTGCCAGCGAGCCCCGACGGCTGACCTACGAGCAGTACTTC. The chain is built from TRBV6-1 and TRBJ2-7, with D hard to call. CDR1 is MNHNS, CDR2 SASEGT, per germline. Trimming took off 8 bases at V and 2 bases at J, with 16 bases between the two ends. The CDR3 is 14 amino acids.

This clonotype was recorded a few times. The chain carries TRBV7-2 and TRBJ2-2, with D tentatively TRBD1 (6 bases). CDR1 and CDR2 from the germline V gene are SGHTA and FQGNSA. The CDR3 is 15 amino acids. Trimming removed 5 bases at V and 3 bases at J, with 13 bases between. CDR3 in amino acids: CASSVGQPYTGELFF. The CDR3 nucleotides read TGTGCCAGCAGCGTCGGACAGCCTTACACCGGGGAGCTGTTTTTT.

CDR3 DNA: TGCAGTGCTAGATTCCCACCGAGGGCAGGGGGCTTAGCTGTCGAGCAGTACTTC. Translated, it gives CSARFPPRAGGLAVEQYF. The chain carries TRBV20-1 and TRBJ2-7; 8 nucleotides align to TRBD1. The J segment lost 6 bases and the V segment lost 2 bases, leaving 21 bases of the junction unmatched. Germline CDR1 and CDR2: DFQATT and SNEGSKA (reference sequence). This CDR3 has 18 residues.

In its sample, this clonotype was seen a few times. The rearrangement uses TRBV27 and TRBJ2-5; 10 positions agree with TRBD2. V shed 3 bases, J shed 4 bases, and the junction held 8 bases outside the gene matches. CDR3 size: 16 residues. In germline, CDR1 is MNHEY, CDR2 SMNVEV (reference sequence). The chain's CDR3 is CASSFGPSGSTETQYF. The CDR3 bases are TGTGCCAGCAGTTTCGGCCCTAGCGGGAGTACAGAGACCCAGTACTTC.

V and J are TRBV6-8 and TRBJ2-5; D gene unclear. V was trimmed by 0 bases and J by 5 bases, leaving 7 bases between them. The CDR3 is 13 residues long. Germline V gene lookup returns CDR1 MNHGY and CDR2 SAAAGT. The CDR3, as DNA: TGTGCCAGCAGTTACTCCGCGCGGGAGACCCAGTACTTC. As protein: CASSYSARETQYF.

This clonotype was found many times. This chain connects TRBV15 to TRBJ1-1, with D possibly matching TRBD1 (6 bases). This CDR3 has 15 residues. V shed 5 bases and J shed 0 bases, with 13 bases lying between them. From germline, CDR1 is LNHNV and CDR2 YYDKDF (reference sequence). Here the CDR3 reads CATSRWDTVNTEAFF. As DNA, the CDR3 is TGTGCCACCAGCCGGTGGGACACCGTGAACACTGAAGCTTTCTTT.

With regard to this clonotype: This may arise from a read error, as a much more abundant clone is one base away. The gene calls are TRBV7-6 and TRBJ2-6, with a weak D call TRBD1 (5 bases). The CDR3 covers 18 residues. Germline loops: CDR1 SGHVS, CDR2 FNYEAQ. The DNA for the CDR3 is TGTGCCAGCAGCCACGGTATGATCCTGGCCTCTGGGGCCAACGTCCTGATTTTC. Translating gives CASSHGMILASGANVLIF.

Only a few counts were recorded for this clonotype. This chain uses TRBV28 with TRBJ2-7; no definite D call. Germline V gene data show CDR1 as MDHEN and CDR2 as SYDVKM. CDR3 size: 14 residues. The V end was cut by 8 bases, the J end by 5 bases, with 19 bases between. Here the CDR3 reads CASYSGVLRNEQYF. In DNA, the CDR3 is TGTGCCAGCTATTCTGGGGTCCTACGGAACGAGCAGTACTTC. Full variable domain (rest looked up from reference TRBV28 and TRBJ2-7): DVKVTQSSRYLVKRTGEKVFLECVQDMDHENMFWYRQDPGLGLRLIYFSYDVKMKEKGDIPEGYSVSREKKERFSLILESASTNQTSMYLCASYSGVLRNEQYFGPGTRLTVT.

The gene calls are TRBV11-2 and TRBJ1-2; possible D gene TRBD1, 5 bases. Trimming pared 5 bases from V and 0 bases from J, leaving 7 bases between. The CDR3 spans 13 residues. CDR1 and CDR2 (germline): SGHAT, FQNNGV. Written as DNA, the CDR3 is TGTGCCAGCAGCGACAGCCCTAACTATGGCTACACCTTC. Its translation: CASSDSPNYGYTF.

The chain has TRBV12-3 or TRBV12-4 and TRBJ2-6; 11 positions match TRBD1. The CDR3 runs to 17 residues. The V gene end was trimmed by 5 bases and the J gene end by 0 bases; junction bases not matched to a gene: 3. The DNA of the CDR3 is TGTGCCAGCAGTGGGACAGGGGGAATCTCTGGGGCCAACGTCCTGACTTTC. This encodes CASSGTGGISGANVLTF.

This clonotype was observed a handful of times. V usage is TRBV19 and J usage is TRBJ1-1; D unresolved. Germline CDR1 is LNHDA and CDR2 is SQIVND (reference sequence). V lost 3 bases and J 8 bases, leaving 13 bases between the germline ends. CDR3 length: 13 residues. CDR3 in amino acids: CASSIAGNEEAFF. Written as DNA, the CDR3 is TGTGCCAGTAGTATCGCGGGGAATGAAGAAGCTTTCTTT.